The following is a T cell receptor beta chain sequence with its context. Per germline, CDR1 MDHEN and CDR2 SYDVKM. V lost 6 bases, J lost 7 bases, and 21 bases lay in between. The CDR3 spans 15 residues. The sample belongs to a study of T cell repertoires in cytomegalovirus infection. TCRdb reprocessed the reads via MiXCR and lists one record per CDR3 protein. The repertoire consists of about 310,000 distinct CDR3 sequences, with around a sixth occurring once and the leading ten covering around 13%. The sequencing sample was made of PBMCs. The chain uses TRBV28 and TRBJ1-2, with D perhaps matching TRBD1 (6 bases). This receptor was obtained from a human donor in good health (CMV status not recorded). Some clones in this sample may be carry-over from other donors' samples. CDR3 sequence reads: CASSTPGAGKSGYTF. CDR3 nucleotides: TGTGCCAGCAGCACCCCGGGGGCAGGAAAGAGTGGCTACACCTTC.